The 12 T cell receptor beta chains in this list originate from one sample, sequenced in a study of identical twins. TCRdb independently ran MiXCR on the 5' RACE reads; one entry per CDR3 protein. The top ten clones hold around 0.47% of a sample with approximately 490,000 distinct CDR3 sequences, about 22% of them seen once. This sample was shared with a second study, whose subject was yellow fever vaccine responses in identical twins.

The specimen sequenced was CD4+ T cells sorted from blood. The receptors stem from a woman under 30 in good health.

V is TRBV2 and J is TRBJ1-2, with 8 nucleotides matching TRBD1. The CDR3 contains 12 residues. J was trimmed by 10 bases and V by 5 bases; bases with no gene match: 6. Germline lookup yields CDR1 SNHLY and CDR2 FYNNEI. In DNA, the CDR3 is TGTGCCAGCAGTCTTCGGACAGGGATCTACACCTTC. Protein: CASSLRTGIYTF.

This clonotype was counted between two and nine times. J is TRBJ2-3 and V is TRBV2, with a tentative D call TRBD2 (5 bases). The germline V gene has CDR1 SNHLY and CDR2 FYNNEI. V lost 7 bases and J lost 5, with 10 bases in between. This CDR3 spans 12 amino acids. The CDR3 region is CASTAVRDTQYF. The DNA for the CDR3 is TGTGCCAGCACAGCGGTGAGAGATACGCAGTATTTT.

The J gene is TRBJ2-7, the V gene TRBV6-6; D uncertain. Germline V gives CDR1 MNHNY, CDR2 SVGAGI (reference sequence). V was pared by 5 bases and J by 2 bases, with 10 bases between. The CDR3 loop spans 13 amino acids. Written as DNA, the CDR3 is TGTGCCAGCAGTCTTGGCAGCACCTACGAGCAGTACGTC. Its translation is CASSLGSTYEQYV.

The rearrangement uses TRBV2 and TRBJ2-5, with a weak D call TRBD1 (6 bases). From germline, CDR1 is SNHLY and CDR2 FYNNEI. V lost 8 bases to trimming and J lost 5 bases, with 9 bases between them. The CDR3 is made up of 11 amino acids. The chain's CDR3 is CASDGGETQYF. Written as DNA, the CDR3 is TGTGCCAGCGATGGGGGCGAGACCCAGTACTTC.

This clonotype was counted a few times. The rearrangement joins TRBV12-3 or TRBV12-4 to TRBJ2-7; 12 nucleotides align to TRBD2. The CDR3 is made up of 15 amino acids. With V trimmed by 7 bases and J by 5 bases, 9 bases remained unmatched. CDR3 nucleotides: TGTGCCAGCAACTCCGAACTAGCGGGGGGCAACGAGCAGTACTTC. This encodes CASNSELAGGNEQYF.

This clonotype has more than one count but fewer than ten. This sequence joins TRBV20-1 and TRBJ2-7; D unresolved. This CDR3 has 14 amino acids. CDR1 is DFQATT, CDR2 SNEGSKA, per germline (reference sequence). With 3 bases removed from V and 2 bases from J, the gap between germline ends came to 14 bases. CDR3 nucleotides: TGCAGTGCTAGGTTAGCCGAACTTCCCTACGAGCAGTACTTC. Translated: CSARLAELPYEQYF.

This chain uses TRBV3-1 with TRBJ2-1; a weak D match, TRBD2 (8 bases). Looked up from germline, CDR1 is LGHDT and CDR2 is YNNKEL (reference sequence). The CDR3 totals 15 residues. The V and J ends lost 3 bases and 8 bases respectively, with 17 bases between them. The CDR3 sequence: CASSQSAGGQYEQFF. The CDR3 DNA sequence: TGTGCCAGCAGCCAGTCGGCGGGGGGACAGTATGAGCAGTTCTTC.

This sequence joins TRBV6-4 and TRBJ2-1, with D unclear. The CDR3 has 16 amino acids. Germline-derived CDR1 and CDR2 are MRHNA and SNTAGT. V gave up 4 bases and J gave up 4 bases, with 17 bases separating them. The CDR3 DNA follows: TGTGCCAGCAGTGGAGGAGTCCCCGGCTCGTACAATGAGCAGTTCTTC. This sequence encodes CASSGGVPGSYNEQFF.

This clonotype appeared many times. The CDR3 loop is CASSLQGGYNEQFF. The CDR3 DNA reads TGTGCCAGCAGTTTACAGGGGGGATACAATGAGCAGTTCTTC. This chain connects TRBV27 to TRBJ2-1; the D gene is possibly TRBD1 (7 bases). V was pared by 2 bases and J by 4 bases, with 9 bases between. CDR3 length equals 14 residues. In germline, CDR1 is MNHEY, CDR2 SMNVEV (reference sequence).

This clonotype was recorded a few times. CDR3 DNA sequence: TGTGCCAGCAGTGCTGGGGGGACAGGGAATGAAAAACTGTTTTTT. This gives the protein CASSAGGTGNEKLFF. This chain joins TRBV25-1 and TRBJ1-4, with TRBD1 matching over 9 bases. Germline V lookup: CDR1 MGHDK, CDR2 SYGVNS. The V gene end was trimmed by 4 bases and the J gene end by 5 bases; junction bases not matched to a gene: 5. CDR3 length: 15 residues.

This clonotype was observed a few times. The genes are TRBV5-1 and TRBJ1-2; 8 bases are shared with TRBD1. The CDR3 length is 14 residues. Germline-derived CDR1 and CDR2 are SGHRS and YFSETQ. The J segment lost 2 bases and the V segment lost 7 bases, leaving 7 bases of the junction unmatched. The CDR3 protein is CASAGDRINYGYTF. The CDR3 bases are TGCGCCAGCGCGGGGGACAGGATCAACTATGGCTACACCTTC.

This clonotype has a handful of counts. V is TRBV11-2 and J is TRBJ1-1; the match to TRBD1 covers 7 bases. CDR1 is SGHAT and CDR2 is FQNNGV in the germline V gene. With 5 bases clipped from V and 1 base from J, the junction kept 10 bases outside the gene matches. This CDR3 has 16 amino acids. The CDR3 region is CASSQRSTGWNTEAFF. CDR3 nucleotide sequence: TGTGCCAGCAGCCAGAGGTCGACAGGGTGGAACACTGAAGCTTTCTTT.